This TCR beta chain was sequenced in a study of T cell responses to AZD1222 COVID-19 vaccine. General study findings and limits: White British donors predominated, females outnumbered males, and clonal diversity was possibly underestimated. Baseline seropositivity characterized only a handful of AZD1222 recipients.

V was cut by 0 bases and J by 2 bases, with 13 bases left in between. Germline V gene sequence: CDR1 SGHDN, CDR2 FVKESK. This CDR3 spans 16 amino acids. Sequencing used immunoSEQ multiplex PCR; TCRdb keeps in-frame clones, though not all of them. The sample holds some 86,000 clones, about nine tenths seen once. With respect to this clone: Its antigen remains unknown.

Samples with a second dose at about 4 or about 12 weeks were pooled together. This chain links TRBV14 with TRBJ1-1, with a weak D call TRBD1 (5 bases). The TCR was taken from an adult who received the AZD1222 COVID-19 vaccine. The sequencing used peripheral blood, collected 28 days after the second AZD1222 dose. The CDR3 loop is CASSQDFIDRNTEAFF. CDR3 nucleotide sequence: TGTGCCAGCAGCCAAGATTTTATAGACAGAAACACTGAAGCTTTCTTT.